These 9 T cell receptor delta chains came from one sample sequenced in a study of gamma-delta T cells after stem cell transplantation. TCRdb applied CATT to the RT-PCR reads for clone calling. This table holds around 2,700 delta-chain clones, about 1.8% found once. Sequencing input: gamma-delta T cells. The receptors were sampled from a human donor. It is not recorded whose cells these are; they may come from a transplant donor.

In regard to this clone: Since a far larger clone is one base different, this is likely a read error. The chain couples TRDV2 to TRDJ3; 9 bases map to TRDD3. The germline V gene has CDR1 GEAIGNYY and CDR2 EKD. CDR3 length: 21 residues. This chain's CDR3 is CACDTAGGYPSTTWDTRQTFF. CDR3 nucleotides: TGTGCCTGTGACACAGCAGGGGGATACCCCAGCACCACCTGGGACACCCGACAGACGTTTTTC.

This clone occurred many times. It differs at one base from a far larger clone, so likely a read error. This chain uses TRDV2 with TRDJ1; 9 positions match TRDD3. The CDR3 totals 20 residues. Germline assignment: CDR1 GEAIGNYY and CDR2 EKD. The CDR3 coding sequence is TGTGCCTGTGACATCAATACTGGGGGACCCTGGGGCATATACACCGATAAACCCATCTTT. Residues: CACDINTGGPWGIYTDKPIF.

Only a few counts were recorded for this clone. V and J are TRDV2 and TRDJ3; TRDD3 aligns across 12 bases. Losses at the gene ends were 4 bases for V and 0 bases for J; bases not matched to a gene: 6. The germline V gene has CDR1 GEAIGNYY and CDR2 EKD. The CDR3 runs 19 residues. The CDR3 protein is CACDILGDTISWDTRQMFF. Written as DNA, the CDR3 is TGTGCCTGTGATATACTGGGGGATACAATCTCCTGGGACACCCGACAGATGTTTTTC.

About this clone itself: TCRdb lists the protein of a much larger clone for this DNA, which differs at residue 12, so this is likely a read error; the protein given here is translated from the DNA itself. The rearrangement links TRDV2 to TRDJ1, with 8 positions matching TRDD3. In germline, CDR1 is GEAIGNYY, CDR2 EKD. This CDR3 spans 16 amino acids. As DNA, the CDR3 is TGTGCCTGTGACACCCTCCTGGGGGACAACACCAATAAACTCATCTTT. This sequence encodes CACDTLLGDNTNKLIF.

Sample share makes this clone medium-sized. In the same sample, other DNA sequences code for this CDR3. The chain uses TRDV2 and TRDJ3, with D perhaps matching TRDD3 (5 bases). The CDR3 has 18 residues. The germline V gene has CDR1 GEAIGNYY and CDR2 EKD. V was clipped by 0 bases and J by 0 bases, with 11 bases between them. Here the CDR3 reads CACDTGWVSSWDTRQMFF. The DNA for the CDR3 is TGTGCCTGTGACACCGGCTGGGTTAGCTCCTGGGACACCCGACAGATGTTTTTC.

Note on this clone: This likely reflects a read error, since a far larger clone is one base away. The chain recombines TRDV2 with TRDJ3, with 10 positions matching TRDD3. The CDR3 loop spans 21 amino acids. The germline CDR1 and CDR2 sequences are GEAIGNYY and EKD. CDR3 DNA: TGTGCCTGTGACACCGTGCGTACTGGGGGATCAAACTCCCGGGACACCCGACAGATGTTTTTC. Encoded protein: CACDTVRTGGSNSRDTRQMFF.

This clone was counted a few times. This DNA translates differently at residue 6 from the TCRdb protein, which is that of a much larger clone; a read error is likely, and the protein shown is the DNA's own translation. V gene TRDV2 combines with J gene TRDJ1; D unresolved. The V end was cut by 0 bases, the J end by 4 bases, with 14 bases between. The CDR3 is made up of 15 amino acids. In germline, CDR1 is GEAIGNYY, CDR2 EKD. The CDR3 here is CACDTPGTANDKLIF. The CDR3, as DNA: TGTGCCTGTGACACCCCCGGGACGGCCAACGATAAACTCATCTTT.

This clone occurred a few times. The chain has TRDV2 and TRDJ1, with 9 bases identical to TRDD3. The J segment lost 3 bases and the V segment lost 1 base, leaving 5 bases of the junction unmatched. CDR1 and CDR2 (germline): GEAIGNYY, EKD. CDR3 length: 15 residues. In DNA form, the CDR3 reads TGTGCCTGTGACACGGTGGGGGATAAGGCCGATAAACTCATCTTT. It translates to CACDTVGDKADKLIF.

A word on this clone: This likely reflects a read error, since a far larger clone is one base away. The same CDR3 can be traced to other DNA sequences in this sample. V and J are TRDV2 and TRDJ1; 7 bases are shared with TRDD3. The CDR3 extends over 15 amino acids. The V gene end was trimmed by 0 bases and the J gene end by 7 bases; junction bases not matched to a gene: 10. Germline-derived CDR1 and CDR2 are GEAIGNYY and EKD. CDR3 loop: CACDTVGRDTGKLIF. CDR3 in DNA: TGTGCCTGTGACACCGTCGGGCGGGATACAGGTAAACTCATCTTT.